These T cell receptor beta chains were read from a single sample in a study of blood T cell repertoires in COVID-19. Measured with immunoSEQ multiplex PCR; TCRdb has only the in-frame clones, and not every one. This table has just over 15,000 clones, more than 65% appearing once. Input material: peripheral blood. The receptors here all came from a human donor in a cohort sampled during active COVID-19. The CDR3 runs from the conserved cysteine through the conserved F or W. A D gene is named only where the DNA matches it firmly. Size is omitted from some rows. Given values are once, few, many or a class for expanded clones.

abundance: -; v_gene: TRBV2; d_gene: -; j_gene: TRBJ1-4; CDR3nt: TGTGCCAGCAGTGGAGGGTCTGAAAAACTGTTTTTT; CDR3aa: CASSGGSEKLFF
abundance: few; v_gene: TRBV7-9; d_gene: -; j_gene: TRBJ2-2; CDR3nt: TGTGCCAGCAGATTTGCCGGGACAAGAAACACCGGGGAGCTGTTTTTT; CDR3aa: CASRFAGTRNTGELFF
abundance: -; v_gene: TRBV6-2/TRBV6-3; d_gene: -; j_gene: TRBJ1-5; CDR3nt: TGTGCCAGCAGTGGAATCGGACAGAGCAATCAGCCCCAGCATTTT; CDR3aa: CASSGIGQSNQPQHF
abundance: -; v_gene: TRBV25-1; d_gene: -; j_gene: TRBJ2-7; CDR3nt: TGTGCCAGCGGAAGGAGCTCCTACGAGCAGTACTTC; CDR3aa: CASGRSSYEQYF
abundance: -; v_gene: TRBV5-6; d_gene: TRBD1; j_gene: TRBJ1-5; CDR3nt: TGTGCCAGCAGCCTCCAGGACAGGGGTAGGAGTCAGCCCCAGCATTTT; CDR3aa: CASSLQDRGRSQPQHF
abundance: -; v_gene: TRBV3-1/TRBV3-2; d_gene: TRBD1; j_gene: TRBJ2-3; CDR3nt: TGTGCCAGCAGCCTGGACCGGGACAGGGAGGCAGATACGCAGTATTTT; CDR3aa: CASSLDRDREADTQYF
abundance: -; v_gene: TRBV28; d_gene: -; j_gene: TRBJ2-2; CDR3nt: TGTGCCAGCAGTTTATCGGGGTTTGGGAGCGGGACCGGGGAGCTGTTTTTT; CDR3aa: CASSLSGFGSGTGELFF
abundance: -; v_gene: TRBV28; d_gene: -; j_gene: TRBJ1-5; CDR3nt: TGTGCCAGCAGTTTAGGGGCCCAAGGGCTAAATCAGCCCCAGCATTTT; CDR3aa: CASSLGAQGLNQPQHF
abundance: -; v_gene: TRBV6-6; d_gene: -; j_gene: TRBJ2-7; CDR3nt: TGTGCCAGCAAACCAGGGTATCCCTACGAGCAGTACTTC; CDR3aa: CASKPGYPYEQYF
abundance: -; v_gene: TRBV7-3; d_gene: TRBD1; j_gene: TRBJ1-2; CDR3nt: TGTGCCAGCAGCACTACAGGGGATCATGGCTACACCTTC; CDR3aa: CASSTTGDHGYTF
abundance: -; v_gene: TRBV5-1; d_gene: TRBD1; j_gene: TRBJ2-7; CDR3nt: TGCGCCAGCAGCCCGGACAGGGGGCGTCCCTACGAGCAGTACTTC; CDR3aa: CASSPDRGRPYEQYF
abundance: -; v_gene: TRBV6-6; d_gene: TRBD1; j_gene: TRBJ1-4; CDR3nt: TGTGCCAGCAGTACGGGGATGGGGACAGGGGATGGATTT; CDR3aa: CASSTGMGTGDGF
abundance: -; v_gene: TRBV5-4; d_gene: -; j_gene: TRBJ2-3; CDR3nt: TGTGCCAGCAGCTTCCCCCGAGGGGGAAGCACAGATACGCAGTATTTT; CDR3aa: CASSFPRGGSTDTQYF
abundance: once; v_gene: TRBV29-1; d_gene: -; j_gene: TRBJ2-4; CDR3nt: TGCAGCGTTGATTGCGGGCGGATCATTCAGTACTTC; CDR3aa: CSVDCGRIIQYF
abundance: -; v_gene: TRBV3-1/TRBV3-2; d_gene: -; j_gene: TRBJ2-5; CDR3nt: TGTGCCAGCAGCCAAGGCCGACTTGGAGAGACCCAGTACTTC; CDR3aa: CASSQGRLGETQYF
abundance: -; v_gene: TRBV28; d_gene: TRBD1; j_gene: TRBJ1-1; CDR3nt: TGTGCCAGCAGTTTACACAGGGGGACTGCTCAAGCCACTGAAGCTTTCTTT; CDR3aa: CASSLHRGTAQATEAFF
abundance: -; v_gene: TRBV18; d_gene: TRBD1; j_gene: TRBJ1-4; CDR3nt: TGTGCCAGCTCCAAGGACAGGGTAAATCCTAATGAAAAACTGTTTTTT; CDR3aa: CASSKDRVNPNEKLFF
abundance: -; v_gene: TRBV12-5; d_gene: TRBD1; j_gene: TRBJ1-6; CDR3nt: TGTGCTAGTGGTTTGAGTCGGACAGGGGATTCACCCCTCCACTTT; CDR3aa: CASGLSRTGDSPLHF
abundance: -; v_gene: TRBV9; d_gene: -; j_gene: TRBJ2-3; CDR3nt: TGTGCCAGCAGCGTAGGTCCGGTGAACACAGATACGCAGTATTTT; CDR3aa: CASSVGPVNTDTQYF
abundance: -; v_gene: TRBV7-3; d_gene: -; j_gene: TRBJ2-3; CDR3nt: TGTGCCAGCAGCCCCTCCTTCACAGATACGCAGTATTTT; CDR3aa: CASSPSFTDTQYF
abundance: -; v_gene: TRBV11-3; d_gene: -; j_gene: TRBJ2-1; CDR3nt: TGTGCCAGCAGCTTAGATCGAATAGCGTCCTACAATGAGCAGTTCTTC; CDR3aa: CASSLDRIASYNEQFF
abundance: -; v_gene: TRBV5-6; d_gene: TRBD2; j_gene: TRBJ2-5; CDR3nt: TGTGCCAGCAGCTTGAGGGCTAGCGGGGGGCAGGAGACCCAGTACTTC; CDR3aa: CASSLRASGGQETQYF
abundance: -; v_gene: TRBV18; d_gene: TRBD1; j_gene: TRBJ2-6; CDR3nt: TGTGCCAGCTCAGAAACGACAGGGTATTCAGGGGCCAACGTCCTGACTTTC; CDR3aa: CASSETTGYSGANVLTF
abundance: -; v_gene: TRBV5-4; d_gene: TRBD2; j_gene: TRBJ2-2; CDR3nt: TGTGCCAGCAGCCCGGGACTAGCGGGGAACACCGGGGAGCTGTTTTTT; CDR3aa: CASSPGLAGNTGELFF